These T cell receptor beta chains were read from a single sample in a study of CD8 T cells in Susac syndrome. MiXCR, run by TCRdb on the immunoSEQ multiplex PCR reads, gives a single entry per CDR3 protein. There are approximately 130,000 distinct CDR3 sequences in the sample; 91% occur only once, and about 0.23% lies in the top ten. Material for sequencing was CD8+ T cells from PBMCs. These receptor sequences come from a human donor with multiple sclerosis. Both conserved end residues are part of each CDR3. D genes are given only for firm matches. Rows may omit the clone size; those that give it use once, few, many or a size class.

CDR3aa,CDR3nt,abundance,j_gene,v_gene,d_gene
CASSLVAESDTQYF,TGTGCCAGCAGCTTAGTTGCGGAGTCAGATACGCAGTATTTT,NA,TRBJ2-3,TRBV7-8,NA
CSVEDPGQSYGYTF,TGCAGCGTTGAAGATCCGGGACAGTCATATGGCTACACCTTC,NA,TRBJ1-2,TRBV29-1,TRBD1
CASSIWWQTNTEAFF,TGTGCCAGTAGTATTTGGTGGCAAACCAACACTGAAGCTTTCTTT,NA,TRBJ1-1,TRBV19,NA
CASSVGMNTEAFF,TGTGCCAGCAGTGTCGGAATGAACACTGAAGCTTTCTTT,once,TRBJ1-1,TRBV25-1,NA
CASSLSRFDEKLFF,TGTGCCAGCAGCTTATCTCGTTTCGATGAAAAACTGTTTTTT,NA,TRBJ1-4,TRBV13,NA
CASRGPFNYGYTF,TGCGCCAGCAGAGGCCCCTTCAATTATGGCTACACCTTC,NA,TRBJ1-2,TRBV5-1,NA
CASSPPGQGDNEQFF,TGTGCCAGCTCACCTCCGGGACAGGGGGACAATGAGCAGTTCTTC,NA,TRBJ2-1,TRBV18,TRBD1
CASSPGWLATGELFF,TGCGCCAGCAGCCCCGGGTGGCTAGCGACCGGGGAGCTGTTTTTT,NA,TRBJ2-2,TRBV5-1,NA
CASRGRGQGLNEQFF,TGTGCCAGTAGGGGCAGGGGACAGGGGCTTAATGAGCAGTTCTTC,NA,TRBJ2-1,TRBV19,TRBD1
CASSQGGDNEQFF,TGCGCCAGCAGCCAAGGTGGAGACAATGAGCAGTTCTTC,NA,TRBJ2-1,TRBV4-3,NA
CASSLSTRADTQYF,TGTGCCAGCAGTTTAAGTACCCGCGCAGATACGCAGTATTTT,NA,TRBJ2-3,TRBV27,NA
CASSSGTGDTHPYEQYF,TGTGCCAGCAGCTCCGGGACAGGGGATACCCACCCGTACGAGCAGTACTTC,NA,TRBJ2-7,TRBV5-4,TRBD1
CASSYVAGGSYEQYF,TGTGCCAGCAGTTATGTAGCGGGAGGATCCTACGAGCAGTACTTC,NA,TRBJ2-7,TRBV6-5,TRBD2
CASSLGREAYYGYTF,TGTGCCAGCAGTTTGGGCAGGGAGGCCTACTATGGCTACACCTTC,NA,TRBJ1-2,TRBV12-3/TRBV12-4,NA
CASSLVAGANTEAFF,TGTGCCAGCAGCTTAGTGGCAGGGGCAAACACTGAAGCTTTCTTT,NA,TRBJ1-1,TRBV7-9,NA
CASSLAATYEQYF,TGTGCCAGCAGTTTAGCAGCTACCTACGAGCAGTACTTC,once,TRBJ2-7,TRBV27,NA
CASSLGIGYTF,TGTGCCAGCAGCCTGGGAATTGGCTACACCTTC,NA,TRBJ1-2,TRBV9,NA
CASSLSSASGDYEQYF,TGTGCCAGCAGTTTATCGTCGGCTAGCGGGGACTACGAGCAGTACTTC,few,TRBJ2-7,TRBV27,TRBD2
CASSLQIDYEQYF,TGTGCCAGCAGCTTGCAGATTGACTACGAGCAGTACTTC,NA,TRBJ2-7,TRBV5-6,NA
CSVHTGSSYEQYF,TGCAGCGTTCACACAGGGAGCTCCTACGAGCAGTACTTC,NA,TRBJ2-7,TRBV29-1,NA
CASSPGLAGVSGELFF,TGTGCCAGCAGCCCGGGACTAGCGGGAGTAAGCGGGGAGCTGTTTTTT,NA,TRBJ2-2,TRBV5-4,TRBD2
CASSFFADRTSGSQTQYF,TGTGCCAGCAGCTTTTTCGCGGATAGGACTAGCGGGAGTCAGACCCAGTACTTC,NA,TRBJ2-5,TRBV7-4,TRBD2
CASSVNTGELFF,TGTGCCAGCAGTGTTAACACCGGGGAGCTGTTTTTT,few,TRBJ2-2,TRBV7-3,NA
CASRGQGEQYF,TGTGCCAGCAGGGGGCAAGGGGAGCAGTACTTC,few,TRBJ2-7,TRBV7-9,NA
CSVTGWADTQYF,TGCAGCGTGACAGGGTGGGCAGATACGCAGTATTTT,NA,TRBJ2-3,TRBV29-1,TRBD1
CSVAAGNTGELFF,TGCAGCGTTGCGGCGGGGAACACCGGGGAGCTGTTTTTT,NA,TRBJ2-2,TRBV29-1,NA
CASSLEPTGTALETQYF,TGTGCCAGCAGCTTAGAACCCACAGGGACGGCACTTGAGACCCAGTACTTC,once,TRBJ2-5,TRBV7-7,NA
CASSPSVPLGSNQPQHF,TGTGCCAGCTCACCGTCCGTCCCATTGGGGAGCAATCAGCCCCAGCATTTT,NA,TRBJ1-5,TRBV18,NA
CASSQEEVSLTEAFF,TGCGCCAGCAGTCAAGAGGAGGTCAGCCTCACTGAAGCTTTCTTT,NA,TRBJ1-1,TRBV23-1,NA
CASSQGAGMRGEAFF,TGTGCCAGCAGCCAGGGAGCCGGTATGAGGGGTGAAGCTTTCTTT,NA,TRBJ1-1,TRBV6-5,NA
CASSLAGRGDEQFF,TGTGCCAGCAGTTTGGCTGGCCGGGGGGATGAGCAGTTCTTC,once,TRBJ2-1,TRBV12-3/TRBV12-4,TRBD2
CATSDLTGQGMHF,TGTGCCACCAGTGATTTAACGGGACAGGGTATGCATTTT,NA,TRBJ1-5,TRBV24-1,TRBD1
CSVEAGDEKLFF,TGCAGCGTTGAGGCAGGGGATGAAAAACTGTTTTTT,NA,TRBJ1-4,TRBV29-1,NA
CATKSLMNTEAFF,TGTGCCACCAAGAGCCTTATGAACACTGAAGCTTTCTTT,NA,TRBJ1-1,TRBV15,NA
CSATLETQYF,TGCAGTGCTACCCTCGAGACCCAGTACTTC,NA,TRBJ2-5,TRBV20-1,NA
CATTSGRAREQYF,TGTGCCACCACTAGCGGGAGGGCTCGGGAGCAGTACTTC,NA,TRBJ2-7,TRBV15,TRBD2
CASSEKDPRPAETQYF,TGTGCCAGCAGCGAGAAAGATCCCCGACCGGCGGAGACCCAGTACTTC,NA,TRBJ2-5,TRBV7-9,NA
CAWRGTALSPLHF,TGTGCCTGGAGAGGGACAGCCCTTTCACCCCTCCACTTT,once,TRBJ1-6,TRBV30,TRBD1
CASRPAANEKLFF,TGTGCCAGCAGACCCGCAGCTAATGAAAAACTGTTTTTT,NA,TRBJ1-4,TRBV12-3/TRBV12-4,NA
CASSLVMRGPYNEQFF,TGTGCCAGCAGCTTAGTTATGAGGGGGCCCTACAATGAGCAGTTCTTC,NA,TRBJ2-1,TRBV7-9,TRBD1
CASSLKGEGYTF,TGTGCCAGCAGCTTAAAAGGGGAAGGCTACACCTTC,NA,TRBJ1-2,TRBV7-9,NA
CASSLDQGPQHF,TGTGCCAGCAGCTTAGACCAGGGACCCCAGCATTTT,NA,TRBJ1-5,TRBV7-8,NA
CASRAIFGDTQYF,TGTGCCAGCAGAGCAATCTTTGGGGATACGCAGTATTTT,NA,TRBJ2-3,TRBV16,NA
CASSPREGVPEAFF,TGTGCCAGTAGTCCCAGGGAAGGGGTCCCTGAAGCTTTCTTT,NA,TRBJ1-1,TRBV19,NA
CASSSQAQPQHF,TGTGCCAGCAGCTCCCAGGCTCAGCCCCAGCATTTT,NA,TRBJ1-5,TRBV5-6,NA
CASSSREGGVFGTEAFF,TGTGCCAGTAGTTCACGAGAAGGGGGCGTCTTTGGCACTGAAGCTTTCTTT,NA,TRBJ1-1,TRBV19,TRBD1
CASSSGRPGYNEQFF,TGTGCCAGCAGCTCAGGTAGGCCAGGATACAATGAGCAGTTCTTC,NA,TRBJ2-1,TRBV13,NA
CARQDTEAFF,TGTGCCAGGCAGGACACTGAAGCTTTCTTT,NA,TRBJ1-1,TRBV21-1,NA
CAWSAGTTGTEAFF,TGTGCCTGGAGTGCCGGGACAACAGGGACTGAAGCTTTCTTT,NA,TRBJ1-1,TRBV30,NA